This T cell receptor (beta chain) was recovered during a study of T cells in Graves' hyperthyroidism and ophthalmopathy. Study results and limitations: Blood also carried most thyroid clonotypes expanded above 0.001. Ophthalmopathy stood apart from stable hyperthyroidism in a 13 V-J model.

This clonotype occurred a few times. Its antigen remains unidentified. One end of the junction varies from germline; a read error may be responsible. Germline lookup yields CDR1 SSHAT and CDR2 FNYEAQ (reference sequence). CDR3 length equals 15 residues. The CDR3 regions of TCR beta were amplified from RNA transcripts. Using the HTBI primer set, a first-round RT-PCR was run on the TCR CDR3. TCRdb passed the multiplex PCR reads through MiXCR, listing each CDR3 protein once. Of roughly 580,000 distinct CDR3 sequences in the sample, around 13% were seen once. This blood was taken when hyperthyroidism was first diagnosed, before any ophthalmopathy symptoms existed. Cells are PBMCs isolated from 10 ml of fresh blood.

This clonotype was sampled from a woman under 40 with Graves' hyperthyroidism that later progressed to Graves' ophthalmopathy. The sequenced sample consisted of blood. The V gene is TRBV7-7, the J gene TRBJ2-3; D perhaps matches TRBD1 (5 bases). CDR3 DNA sequence: TGTGCTAGCAGCTTAAGCAGGGTGGGGACAGATACGCAGTATTTT. Encoded protein: CASSLSRVGTDTQYF.